One TCR beta chain is described in this entry. Its specificity is unknown. The V gene lost 0 bases and the J gene lost 2 bases, with 6 bases spanning the gap. In germline, CDR1 is SGHDT, CDR2 YYEEEE. There are 13 residues in the CDR3. The sample belongs to a study of neurological immune-mediated disorders. Study-level points and caveats: None of the CDR3 amino acid sequences of expanded clones were shared across subjects, and this suggested private repertoires in all groups. The most TCR clonal expansion was seen in HTLV-1-associated myelopathy, whereas the least was seen in multiple sclerosis, below the level in healthy controls.

Specified time point: technical triplicate 3. 5'RACE with 10-nucleotide random UMIs generated the cDNA. TCRdb ran MiXCR on the 5' RACE reads and lists one entry per CDR3 protein. In the table there are about 44,000 distinct CDR3 sequences, about a fifth of which are singletons. The TCR sequence derives from a man aged 60-69 years with HTLV-1-associated myelopathy (HAM/TSP). This rearrangement joins TRBV5-6 to TRBJ2-7; D remains unclear. Sequencing input: PBMCs. CDR3 region: CASSLGAAYEQYF. CDR3 nucleotide sequence: TGTGCCAGCAGCTTGGGGGCGGCCTACGAGCAGTACTTC.